This entry concerns a single T cell receptor (beta chain). All recovered Cohort 3 donors got two negative PCRs, got clearance, or saw symptom resolution. This record belongs to a study of blood T cell repertoires in COVID-19. The V gene's germline CDR1 is SEHNR and CDR2 FQNEAQ (reference sequence). The CDR3 sequence is 15 residues long. Trimming at V came to 8 bases and at J to 1 base, leaving 7 bases not matched to a gene. Original processing notes: Amplifying reference gene primers gave estimates of nucleated cell counts. Some clones are missing from TCRdb's copy, which holds only in-frame ones; the method was immunoSEQ multiplex PCR. The V and J calls and clone size were taken over from that table, and D and trimming were inferred from the DNA. The sample contains roughly 170,000 clones, around 80% of which appear only once.

V gene TRBV7-9 combines with J gene TRBJ2-2, with 7 bases matching TRBD1. Source material: PBMCs or T cells enriched from blood (not recorded which). This receptor was taken from a man aged 45 to 65 who had recovered from COVID-19. The CDR3 sequence: CASSWDSLNTGELFF. Written as DNA, the CDR3 is TGTGCCAGCTCCTGGGACAGCCTGAACACCGGGGAGCTGTTTTTT.